What follows are 5 T cell receptor beta chains derived from one specimen sequenced in a study of blood T cells in healthy people across ages (dated by TCRdb to the mid-2010s). The method behind the library was 5' RACE. Sequenced on an Illumina HiSeq 2500. A second PCR of roughly 6 to 12 cycles was performed with a sample-barcoded 5' primer and a J-beta primer mix. TCRdb handled the public reads itself, with Q25 trimming in fastp and clone calling in MiXCR, and kept productive beta chains. Every entry covers one CDR3 protein and lists the most common genes and DNA from its rows. Across this sample there are roughly 860,000 distinct CDR3 sequences, with less than 80% seen only once. The ten largest clones represent around 30% of the sample. The sequenced sample consisted of blood. The source is a man under 40 in good health.

The rearrangement uses TRBV19 and TRBJ1-4; D is ambiguous. The length of the CDR3 is 12 residues. Germline V CDR1 and CDR2: LNHDA, SQIVND (reference sequence). V gave up 8 bases and J gave up 3 bases, with 7 bases separating them. The CDR3 loop is CASYAANEKLFF. The CDR3 nucleotides are TGTGCCAGTTACGCGGCTAATGAAAAACTGTTTTTT.

The gene calls are TRBV7-9 and TRBJ2-3; D is undetermined. With 2 bases removed from V and 4 bases from J, the gap between germline ends came to 10 bases. CDR3 length equals 14 residues. Germline V gives CDR1 SEHNR, CDR2 FQNEAQ (reference sequence). CDR3 nucleotides: TGTGCCAGCAGCTTAAAGGGTGGCGCAGATACGCAGTATTTT. It encodes CASSLKGGADTQYF. The entire variable domain, with the rest obtained from reference TRBV7-9 and TRBJ2-3, is as follows: DTGVSQNPRHKITKRGQNVTFRCDPISEHNRLYWYRQTLGQGPEFLTYFQNEAQLEKSRLLSDRFSAERPKGSFSTLEIQRTEQGDSAMYLCASSLKGGADTQYFGPGTRLTVL.

In its sample, this clonotype was seen many times. The chain carries TRBV7-2 and TRBJ1-2; D may be TRBD1 (5 bases). V lost 3 bases, J lost 8 bases, and 13 bases lay in between. CDR1 is SGHTA, CDR2 FQGNSA, per germline. The CDR3 length is 13 residues. DNA of the CDR3: TGTGCCAGCAGCTTCCAGGGTAATCAAGGCTACACCTTC. This translates into CASSFQGNQGYTF.

The DNA for the CDR3 is TGCGCCAGCAGCCGGGAAACCACCGAAAAACTGTTTTTT. Amino acids: CASSRETTEKLFF. The rearrangement links TRBV4-3 to TRBJ1-4, with unresolved D. Germline V gives CDR1 LGHNA, CDR2 YSLEER. V was cut by 4 bases and J by 8 bases, with 11 bases left in between. The CDR3 consists of 13 residues.

This clonotype was counted ten times or more. The V gene is TRBV5-1, the J gene TRBJ2-5; 7 bases line up with TRBD2. The CDR3 runs 15 residues. V gave up 6 bases and J gave up 3 bases; unmatched junction bases: 11. Germline V CDR1 and CDR2: SGHRS, YFSETQ. Written as DNA, the CDR3 is TGCGCCAGCACCGATACCGGGACTACAGAAGAGACCCAGTACTTC. Amino acids: CASTDTGTTEETQYF.